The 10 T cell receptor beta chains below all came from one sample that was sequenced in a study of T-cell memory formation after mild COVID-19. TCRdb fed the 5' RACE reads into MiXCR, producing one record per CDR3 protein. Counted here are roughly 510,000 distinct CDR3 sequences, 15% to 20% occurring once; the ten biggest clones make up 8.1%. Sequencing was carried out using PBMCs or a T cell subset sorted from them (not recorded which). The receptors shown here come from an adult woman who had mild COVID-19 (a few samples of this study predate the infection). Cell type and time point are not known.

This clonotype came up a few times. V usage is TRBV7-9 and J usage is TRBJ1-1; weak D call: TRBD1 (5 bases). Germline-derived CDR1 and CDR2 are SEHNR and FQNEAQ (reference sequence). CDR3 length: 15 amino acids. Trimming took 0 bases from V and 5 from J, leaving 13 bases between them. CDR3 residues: CASSLAPGGETEAFF. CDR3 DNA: TGTGCCAGCAGCTTAGCCCCTGGGGGAGAAACTGAAGCTTTCTTT.

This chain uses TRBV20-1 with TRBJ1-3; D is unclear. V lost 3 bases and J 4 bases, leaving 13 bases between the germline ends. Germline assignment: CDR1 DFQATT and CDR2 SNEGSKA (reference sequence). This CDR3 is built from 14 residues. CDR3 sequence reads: CSARSLGFGNTIYF. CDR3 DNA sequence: TGCAGTGCTAGGAGTCTAGGGTTCGGAAACACCATATATTTT.

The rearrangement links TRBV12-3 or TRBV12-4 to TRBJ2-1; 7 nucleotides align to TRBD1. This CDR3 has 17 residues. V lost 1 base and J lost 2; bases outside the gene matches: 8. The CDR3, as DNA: TGTGCCAGCAGTTTAGGAAGGACAGGTATGCCCTACAATGAGCAGTTCTTC. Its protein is CASSLGRTGMPYNEQFF.

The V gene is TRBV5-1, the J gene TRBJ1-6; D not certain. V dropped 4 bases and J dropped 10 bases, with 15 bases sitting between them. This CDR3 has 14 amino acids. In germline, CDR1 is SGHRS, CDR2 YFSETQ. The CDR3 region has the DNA TGCGCCAGCAGCCCGACGGGGATGGAGTCACCCCTCCACTTT. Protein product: CASSPTGMESPLHF.

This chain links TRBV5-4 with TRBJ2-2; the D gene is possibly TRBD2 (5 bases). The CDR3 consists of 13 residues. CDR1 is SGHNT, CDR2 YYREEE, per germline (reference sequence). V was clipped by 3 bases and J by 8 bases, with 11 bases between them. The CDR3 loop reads CASSSRPGGELFF. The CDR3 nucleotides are TGTGCCAGCAGCTCGCGCCCGGGAGGGGAGCTGTTTTTT.

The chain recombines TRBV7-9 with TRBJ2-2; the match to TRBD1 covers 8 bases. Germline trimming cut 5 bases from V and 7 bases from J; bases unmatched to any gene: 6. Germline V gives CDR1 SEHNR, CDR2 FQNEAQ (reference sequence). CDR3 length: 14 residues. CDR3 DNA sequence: TGTGCCAGCAGCACCGGGACAGGACTCGGGGAGCTGTTTTTT. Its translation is CASSTGTGLGELFF.

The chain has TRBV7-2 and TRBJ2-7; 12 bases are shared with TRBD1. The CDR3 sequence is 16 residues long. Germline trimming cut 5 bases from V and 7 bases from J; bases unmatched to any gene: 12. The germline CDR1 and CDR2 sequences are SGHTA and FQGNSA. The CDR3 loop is CASSLQSGTGGGEQYF. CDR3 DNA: TGTGCCAGCAGCCTTCAATCCGGGACAGGGGGCGGAGAGCAGTACTTC.

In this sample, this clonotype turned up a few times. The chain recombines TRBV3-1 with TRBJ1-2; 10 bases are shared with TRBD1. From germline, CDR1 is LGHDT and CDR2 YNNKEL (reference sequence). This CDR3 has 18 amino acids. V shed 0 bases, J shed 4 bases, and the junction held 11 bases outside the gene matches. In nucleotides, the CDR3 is TGTGCCAGCAGCCAAGAAGCGCCGGACAGGGGGGCTTTCTATGGCTACACCTTC. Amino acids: CASSQEAPDRGAFYGYTF.

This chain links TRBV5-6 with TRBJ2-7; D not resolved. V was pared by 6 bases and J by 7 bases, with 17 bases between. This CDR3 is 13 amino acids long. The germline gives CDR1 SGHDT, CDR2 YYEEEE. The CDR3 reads CASTHNGSPEQYF. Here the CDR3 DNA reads TGTGCCAGCACCCACAACGGCTCTCCGGAGCAGTACTTC.

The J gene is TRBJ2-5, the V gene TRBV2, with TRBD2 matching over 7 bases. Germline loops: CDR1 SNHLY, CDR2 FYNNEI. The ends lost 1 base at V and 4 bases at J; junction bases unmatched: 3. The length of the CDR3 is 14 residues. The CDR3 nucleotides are TGTGCCAGCAGTGAAGTTCAGCGGGGAGAGACCCAGTACTTC. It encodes CASSEVQRGETQYF.